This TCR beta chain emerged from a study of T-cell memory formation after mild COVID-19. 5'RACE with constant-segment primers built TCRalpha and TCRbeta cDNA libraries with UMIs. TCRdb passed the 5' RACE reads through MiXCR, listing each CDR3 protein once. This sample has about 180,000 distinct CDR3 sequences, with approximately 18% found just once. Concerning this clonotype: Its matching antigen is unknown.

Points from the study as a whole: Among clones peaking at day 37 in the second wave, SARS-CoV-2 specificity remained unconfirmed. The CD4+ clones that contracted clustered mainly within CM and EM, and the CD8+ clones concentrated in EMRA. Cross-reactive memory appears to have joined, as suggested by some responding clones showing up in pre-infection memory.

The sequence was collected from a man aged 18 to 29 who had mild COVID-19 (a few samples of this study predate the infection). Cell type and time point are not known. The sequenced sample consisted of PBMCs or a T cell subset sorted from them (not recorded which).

The CDR3 DNA reads as TGTGCCAGCAGTTTTATCCCCCCTGATACGCAGTATTTT. Residues: CASSFIPPDTQYF. The chain employs TRBV12-3 or TRBV12-4 and TRBJ2-3, with D unresolved. The V and J ends lost 3 bases and 6 bases respectively, with 10 bases between them. The CDR3 runs to 13 residues.